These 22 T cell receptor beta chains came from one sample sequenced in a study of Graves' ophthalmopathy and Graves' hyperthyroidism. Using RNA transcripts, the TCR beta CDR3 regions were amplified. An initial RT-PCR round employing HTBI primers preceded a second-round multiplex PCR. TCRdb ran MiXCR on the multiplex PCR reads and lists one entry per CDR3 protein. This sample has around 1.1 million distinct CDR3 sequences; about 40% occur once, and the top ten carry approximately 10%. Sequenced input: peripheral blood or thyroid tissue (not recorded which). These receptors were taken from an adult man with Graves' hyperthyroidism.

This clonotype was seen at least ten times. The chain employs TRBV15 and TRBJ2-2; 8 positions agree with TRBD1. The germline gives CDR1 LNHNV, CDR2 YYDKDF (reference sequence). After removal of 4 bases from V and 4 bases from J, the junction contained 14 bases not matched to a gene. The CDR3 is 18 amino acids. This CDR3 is CATSIPLGTGGGTGELFF. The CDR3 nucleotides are TGTGCCACCAGCATTCCACTGGGGACAGGAGGAGGCACCGGGGAGCTGTTTTTT.

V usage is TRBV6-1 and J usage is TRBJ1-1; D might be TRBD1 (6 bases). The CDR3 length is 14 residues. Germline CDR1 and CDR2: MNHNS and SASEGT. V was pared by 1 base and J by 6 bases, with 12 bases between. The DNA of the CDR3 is TGTGCCAGCAGTGAAGGAAGGGGGGTATCTGAAGCTTTCTTT. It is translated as CASSEGRGVSEAFF.

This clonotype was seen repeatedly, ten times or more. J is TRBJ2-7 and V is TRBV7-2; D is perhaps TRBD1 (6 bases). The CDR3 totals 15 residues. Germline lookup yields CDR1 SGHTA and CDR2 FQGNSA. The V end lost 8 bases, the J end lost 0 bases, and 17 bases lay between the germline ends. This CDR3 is CASVLRGHSSYEQYF. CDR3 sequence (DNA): TGTGCCAGCGTCCTCCGGGGACACAGCTCCTACGAGCAGTACTTC.

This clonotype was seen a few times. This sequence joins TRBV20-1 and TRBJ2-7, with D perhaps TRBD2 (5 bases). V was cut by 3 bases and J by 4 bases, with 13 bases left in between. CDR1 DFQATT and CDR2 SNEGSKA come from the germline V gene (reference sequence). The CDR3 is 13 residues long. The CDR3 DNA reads TGCAGTGCTAGGGACTTCAAAGGGTACGAGCAGTACTTC. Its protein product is CSARDFKGYEQYF.

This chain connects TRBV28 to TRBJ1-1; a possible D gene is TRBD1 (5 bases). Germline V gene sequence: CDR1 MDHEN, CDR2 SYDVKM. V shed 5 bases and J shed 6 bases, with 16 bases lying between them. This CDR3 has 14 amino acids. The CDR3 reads CASSPPGRGPEAFF. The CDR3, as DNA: TGTGCCAGCAGTCCCCCCGGAAGGGGACCTGAAGCTTTCTTT. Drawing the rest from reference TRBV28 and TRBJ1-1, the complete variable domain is DVKVTQSSRYLVKRTGEKVFLECVQDMDHENMFWYRQDPGLGLRLIYFSYDVKMKEKGDIPEGYSVSREKKERFSLILESASTNQTSMYLCASSPPGRGPEAFFGQGTRLTVV.

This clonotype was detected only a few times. The CDR3 sequence is CSATRISGNTIYF. The CDR3 region has the DNA TGCAGTGCAACTAGGATCTCTGGAAACACCATATATTTT. This chain uses TRBV20-1 with TRBJ1-3, with D hard to call. Germline CDR1 and CDR2: DFQATT and SNEGSKA (reference sequence). The CDR3 loop spans 13 amino acids. V dropped 6 bases and J dropped 0 bases, with 9 bases sitting between them.

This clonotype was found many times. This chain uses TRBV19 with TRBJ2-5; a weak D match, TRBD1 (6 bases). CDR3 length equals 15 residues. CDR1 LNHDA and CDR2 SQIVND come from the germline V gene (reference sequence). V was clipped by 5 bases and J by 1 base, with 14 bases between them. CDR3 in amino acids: CASSRATGRQETQYF. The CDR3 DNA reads TGTGCCAGTAGTCGGGCGACAGGACGCCAAGAGACCCAGTACTTC.

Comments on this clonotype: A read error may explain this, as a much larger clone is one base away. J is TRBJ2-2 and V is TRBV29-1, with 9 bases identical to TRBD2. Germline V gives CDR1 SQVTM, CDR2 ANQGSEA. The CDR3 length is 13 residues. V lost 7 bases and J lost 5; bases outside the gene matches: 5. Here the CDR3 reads CSAIAGETGELFF. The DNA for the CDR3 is TGCAGCGCGATAGCGGGAGAAACCGGGGAGCTGTTTTTT.

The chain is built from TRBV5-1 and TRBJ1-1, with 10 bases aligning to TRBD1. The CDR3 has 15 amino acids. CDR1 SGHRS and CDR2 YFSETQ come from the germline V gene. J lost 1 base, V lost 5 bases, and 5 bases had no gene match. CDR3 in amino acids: CASRTGGPGNTEAFF. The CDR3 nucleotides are TGCGCCAGCAGGACAGGGGGCCCGGGGAACACTGAAGCTTTCTTT. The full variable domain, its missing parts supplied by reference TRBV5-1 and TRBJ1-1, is KAGVTQTPRYLIKTRGQQVTLSCSPISGHRSVSWYQQTPGQGLQFLFEYFSETQRNKGNFPGRFSGRQFSNSRSEMNVSTLELGDSALYLCASRTGGPGNTEAFFGQGTRLTVV.

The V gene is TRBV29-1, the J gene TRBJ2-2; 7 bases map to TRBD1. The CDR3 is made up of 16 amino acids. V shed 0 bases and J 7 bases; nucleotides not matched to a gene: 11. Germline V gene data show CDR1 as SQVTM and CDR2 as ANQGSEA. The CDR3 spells CSVEEVRTGRVGELFF. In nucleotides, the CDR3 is TGCAGCGTTGAAGAGGTCCGGACAGGTAGGGTCGGGGAGCTGTTTTTT.

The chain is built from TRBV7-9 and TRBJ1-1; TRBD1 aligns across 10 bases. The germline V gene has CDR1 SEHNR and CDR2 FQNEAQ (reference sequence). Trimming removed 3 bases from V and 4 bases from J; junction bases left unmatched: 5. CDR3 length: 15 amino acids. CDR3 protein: CASSFLRTGGTEAFF. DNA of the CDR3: TGTGCCAGCAGCTTTTTGAGGACAGGGGGCACTGAAGCTTTCTTT.

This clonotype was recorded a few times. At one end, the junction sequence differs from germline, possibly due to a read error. CDR3 sequence: CSTRDLAGFNQPQHF. CDR3 DNA sequence: TGCAGTACTAGAGATCTCGCAGGGTTCAATCAGCCCCAGCATTTT. The V gene is TRBV20-1, the J gene TRBJ1-5; maybe TRBD1 (5 bases). The CDR3 is 15 amino acids. In germline, CDR1 is DFQATT, CDR2 SNEGSKA (reference sequence).

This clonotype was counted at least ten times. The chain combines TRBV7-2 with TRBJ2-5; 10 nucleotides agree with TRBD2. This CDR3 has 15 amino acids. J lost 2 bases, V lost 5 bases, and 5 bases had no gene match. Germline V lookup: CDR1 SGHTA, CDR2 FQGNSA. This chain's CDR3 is CASSDTSGEQETQYF. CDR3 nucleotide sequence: TGTGCCAGCAGCGATACTAGCGGGGAACAAGAGACCCAGTACTTC.

In nucleotides, the CDR3 is TGCGCCAGCAGCCAAGGCATAGGAGTTTTCTCCTACGAGCAGTACTTC. It translates to CASSQGIGVFSYEQYF. The V gene is TRBV4-1, the J gene TRBJ2-7, with no clear D. This CDR3 region has 16 residues. Trimming cost V 1 base and J 0 bases, with 13 bases left between them. Germline assignment: CDR1 MGHRA and CDR2 YSYEKL.

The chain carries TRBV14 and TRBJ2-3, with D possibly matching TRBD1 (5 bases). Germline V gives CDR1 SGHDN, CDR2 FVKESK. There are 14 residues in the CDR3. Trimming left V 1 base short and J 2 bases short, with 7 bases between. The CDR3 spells CASSQGQPTDTQYF. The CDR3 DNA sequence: TGTGCCAGCAGCCAAGGACAGCCCACAGATACGCAGTATTTT.

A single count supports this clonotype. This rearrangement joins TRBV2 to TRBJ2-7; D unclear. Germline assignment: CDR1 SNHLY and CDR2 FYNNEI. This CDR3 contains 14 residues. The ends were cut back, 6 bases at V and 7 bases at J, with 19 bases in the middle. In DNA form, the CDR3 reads TGTGCCAGCAGGACTGGATCAAGCTACAATGAGCAGTACTTC. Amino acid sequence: CASRTGSSYNEQYF.

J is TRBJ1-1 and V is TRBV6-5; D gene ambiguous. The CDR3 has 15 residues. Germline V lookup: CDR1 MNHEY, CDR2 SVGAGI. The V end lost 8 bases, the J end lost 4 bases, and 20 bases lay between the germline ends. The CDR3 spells CASSFVGTGSTEAFF. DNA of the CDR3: TGTGCCAGCTCGTTTGTGGGAACTGGTAGCACTGAAGCTTTCTTT.

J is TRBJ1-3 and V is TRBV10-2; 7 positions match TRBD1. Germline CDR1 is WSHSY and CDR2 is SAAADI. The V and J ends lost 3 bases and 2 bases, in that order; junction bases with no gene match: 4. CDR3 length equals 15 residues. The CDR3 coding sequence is TGCGCCAGCAGTGACGGAGGGACAGCTGGAAACACCATATATTTT. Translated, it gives CASSDGGTAGNTIYF.

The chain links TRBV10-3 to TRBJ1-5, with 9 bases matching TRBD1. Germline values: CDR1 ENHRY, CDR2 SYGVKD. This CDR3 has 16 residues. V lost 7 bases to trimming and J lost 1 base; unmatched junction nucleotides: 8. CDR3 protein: CAIITGQGGSNQPQHF. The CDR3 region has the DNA TGTGCCATCATTACGGGACAGGGTGGGAGCAATCAGCCCCAGCATTTT.

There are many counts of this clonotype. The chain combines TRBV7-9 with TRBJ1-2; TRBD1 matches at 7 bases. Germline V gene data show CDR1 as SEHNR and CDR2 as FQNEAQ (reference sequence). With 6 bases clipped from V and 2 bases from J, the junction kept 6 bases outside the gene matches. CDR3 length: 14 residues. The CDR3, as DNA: TGTGCCAGCAGGTCAGGGGGAGAGAACTATGGCTACACCTTC. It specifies CASRSGGENYGYTF. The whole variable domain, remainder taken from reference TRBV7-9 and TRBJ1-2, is DTGVSQNPRHKITKRGQNVTFRCDPISEHNRLYWYRQTLGQGPEFLTYFQNEAQLEKSRLLSDRFSAERPKGSFSTLEIQRTEQGDSAMYLCASRSGGENYGYTFGSGTRLTVV.

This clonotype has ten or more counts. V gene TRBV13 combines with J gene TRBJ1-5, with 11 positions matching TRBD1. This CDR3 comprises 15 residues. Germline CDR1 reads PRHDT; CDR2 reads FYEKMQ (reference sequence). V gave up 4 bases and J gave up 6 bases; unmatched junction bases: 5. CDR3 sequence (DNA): TGTGCCAGCAGCTACGGACAGGGGGCTGTTCAGCCCCAGCATTTT. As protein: CASSYGQGAVQPQHF.

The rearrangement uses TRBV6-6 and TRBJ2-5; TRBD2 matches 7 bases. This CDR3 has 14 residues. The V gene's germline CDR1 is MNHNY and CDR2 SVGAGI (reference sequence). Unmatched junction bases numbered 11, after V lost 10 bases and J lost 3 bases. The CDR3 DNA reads TGTGCCACCCGGGACTACAGCGGGGAAGAGACCCAGTACTTC. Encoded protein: CATRDYSGEETQYF.